This TCR beta chain emerged from a study of lymphopenia after photon versus proton radiotherapy. Study results and caveats: After lymphocyte nadir, photon-treated repertoires showed oligoclonal expansion, especially CD8+ Temra. Better survival with proton therapy was suggested as possible, not demonstrated.

This clone was recorded once. The antigen remains unidentified. Here immunoSEQ multiplex PCR was the method, and the copy in TCRdb shows in-frame clones only, minus some. There are about 24,000 clones in the sample; around four fifths occur only once, and roughly 23% lies in the top ten. The germline CDR1 and CDR2 sequences are ENHRY and SYGVKD. CDR3 length: 15 amino acids. V gave up 0 bases and J gave up 1 base, with 9 bases separating them. The source is a man aged 35 to 55 with gastric cancer. V gene TRBV10-3 combines with J gene TRBJ2-5; D is possibly TRBD1 or TRBD2 (6 bases each). The sample consisted of peripheral blood, taken from a patient treated with photon-based radiotherapy. CDR3 loop: CAISESGGSQETQYF. DNA of the CDR3: TGTGCCATCAGTGAGTCGGGGGGCAGCCAAGAGACCCAGTACTTC.